The table lists the clone carrying this T cell receptor beta chain with a count of one. The antigen is not known. The sample is drawn from a study of T cells in localized non-small cell lung cancer. The table came from immunoSEQ multiplex PCR; TCRdb's copy has only in-frame clones and leaves some out. The top ten clones hold less than 35% of a sample with 35,000 to 50,000 clones, about 85% of them seen once. Study-wide results and limits: Only one tumor region was sequenced, so heterogeneity remains possible.

Germline values: CDR1 KGHSH, CDR2 LQKENI. Trimming cost V 5 bases and J 7 bases; bases outside gene matches: 3. This CDR3 is built from 14 residues. The source material was PBMCs, sampled before any cancer treatment. The receptor was isolated from a woman between 40 and 69 years old with stage II squamous cell lung carcinoma. J is TRBJ2-4 and V is TRBV18; 12 nucleotides line up with TRBD1. The CDR3 sequence is CASSGTGGENIQYF. DNA for the CDR3: TGTGCCAGCTCAGGGACAGGGGGCGAGAACATTCAGTACTTC.